This TCR beta chain came from a study of OX40 agonist ivuxolimab in advanced cancers. The wider study: Of the participants, more than 35% had some prior anti-PD-1, anti-PD-L1 or anti-CTLA-4 therapy, which was allowed. Study-level points and caveats: At 0.1 to 3.0 mg/kg and by week 6, clonal expansion occurred in CD4+ and CD8+ blood T cells.

Profiling relied on immunoSEQ multiplex PCR, and the TCRdb table lists in-frame clones only, not all of them. The repertoire holds over 30,000 clones, roughly 82% seen once, with under 2% in the top ten. A note on this clone: Antigen unknown.

The material sequenced was CD4+ or CD8+ T cells sorted from blood, taken in a trial of the OX40 agonist ivuxolimab. This TCR came from an adult with an advanced solid tumor such as melanoma, head and neck, liver or kidney cancer.

This CDR3 reads CASSLDGVGQPQHF. As DNA, the CDR3 is TGTGCCAGCAGCTTAGACGGGGTAGGGCAGCCCCAGCATTTT. V is TRBV7-9 and J is TRBJ1-5, with D hard to call. The CDR3 is made up of 14 amino acids. V gave up 1 base and J gave up 7 bases, with 11 bases separating them. Germline V gene data show CDR1 as SEHNR and CDR2 as FQNEAQ (reference sequence).